This T cell receptor (beta chain) was identified during a study of shared clonotypes between healthy human individuals. The run depth of the assay was deep. TCRdb's table, derived via immunoSEQ multiplex PCR, lists solely in-frame clones and lacks some. The profile covers approximately 500,000 clones, with 60% to 85% appearing a single time and 10% to 15% taken by the ten largest. Germline CDR1 SGHTA, CDR2 FQGNSA. V lost 6 bases, J lost 0 bases, and 2 bases stayed unmatched. The CDR3 extends over 14 amino acids. V usage is TRBV7-2 and J usage is TRBJ2-7, with 10 bases aligning to TRBD2. The sequenced material came from PBMCs. This sequence originates from a woman between 40 and 55 years old in good health. Some clones in this sample may be carry-over from other donors' samples. CDR3 in DNA: TGTGCCAGCAGGCTAGCGGGAGACTCCTACGAGCAGTACTTC. Its translation is CASRLAGDSYEQYF.